The sequence of this T cell receptor beta chain was determined in a study of technical replicates of blood from several donors. Measured with immunoSEQ multiplex PCR; TCRdb has only the in-frame clones, and not every one. The sample yields 95,000 to 100,000 clones, nearly 96% seen once. This clone was observed once. The sample consisted of T cells isolated from PBMCs. The TCR originated in a human donor in good health.

DNA of the CDR3: TGTGCCAGCAGCCTCGGGTCTCACTACAATGAGCAGTTCTTC. Translation: CASSLGSHYNEQFF. The chain recombines TRBV7-3 with TRBJ2-1; D ambiguous. Between the trimmed V and J ends, which lost 5 bases and 3 bases, there was a span of 11 bases. The CDR3 totals 14 residues. Germline V CDR1 and CDR2: SGHTA, FQGTGA.